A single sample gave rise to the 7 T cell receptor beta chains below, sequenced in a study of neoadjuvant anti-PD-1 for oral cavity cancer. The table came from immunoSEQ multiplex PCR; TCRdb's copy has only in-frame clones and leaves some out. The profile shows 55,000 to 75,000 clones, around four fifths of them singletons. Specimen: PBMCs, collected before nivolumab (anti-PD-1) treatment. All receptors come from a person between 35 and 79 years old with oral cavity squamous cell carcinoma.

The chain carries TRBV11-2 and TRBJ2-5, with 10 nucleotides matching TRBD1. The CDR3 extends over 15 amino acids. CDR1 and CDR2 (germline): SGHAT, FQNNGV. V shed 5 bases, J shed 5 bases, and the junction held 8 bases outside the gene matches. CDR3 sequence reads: CASSLGQGRSETQYF. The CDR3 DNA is TGTGCCAGCAGCCTGGGACAGGGGCGGAGTGAGACCCAGTACTTC. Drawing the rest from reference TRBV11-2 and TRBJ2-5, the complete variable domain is EAGVAQSPRYKIIEKRQSVAFWCNPISGHATLYWYQQILGQGPKLLIQFQNNGVVDDSQLPKDRFSAERLKGVDSTLKIQPAKLEDSAVYLCASSLGQGRSETQYFGPGTRLLVL.

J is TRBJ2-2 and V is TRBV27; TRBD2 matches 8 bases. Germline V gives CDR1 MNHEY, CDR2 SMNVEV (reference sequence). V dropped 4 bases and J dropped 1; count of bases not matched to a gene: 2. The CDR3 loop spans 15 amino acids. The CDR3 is CASSWSGRNTGELFF. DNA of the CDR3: TGTGCCAGCAGTTGGAGCGGGAGGAACACCGGGGAGCTGTTTTTT.

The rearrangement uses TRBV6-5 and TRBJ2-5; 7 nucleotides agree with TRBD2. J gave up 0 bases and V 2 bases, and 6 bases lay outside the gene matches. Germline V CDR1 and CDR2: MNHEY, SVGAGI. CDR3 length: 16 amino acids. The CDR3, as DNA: TGTGCCAGCAGTTACGGGTCCAGCGGGGACCAAGAGACCCAGTACTTC. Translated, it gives CASSYGSSGDQETQYF.

The CDR3 loop reads CASSLGGRVTDTQYF. The CDR3 coding sequence is TGCGCCAGCAGCTTGGGGGGGCGTGTCACAGATACGCAGTATTTT. The chain recombines TRBV5-1 with TRBJ2-3, with D tentatively TRBD1 (6 bases). The CDR3 is 15 amino acids. Trimming took 0 bases from V and 2 from J, leaving 10 bases between them. The germline V gene encodes CDR1 SGHRS and CDR2 YFSETQ.

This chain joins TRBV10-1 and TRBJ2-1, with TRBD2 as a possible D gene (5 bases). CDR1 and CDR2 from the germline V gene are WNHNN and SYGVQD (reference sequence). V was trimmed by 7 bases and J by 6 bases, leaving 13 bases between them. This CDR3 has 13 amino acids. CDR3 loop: CASTRALGNEQFF. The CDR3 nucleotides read TGCGCCAGCACGCGGGCTCTAGGCAATGAGCAGTTCTTC.

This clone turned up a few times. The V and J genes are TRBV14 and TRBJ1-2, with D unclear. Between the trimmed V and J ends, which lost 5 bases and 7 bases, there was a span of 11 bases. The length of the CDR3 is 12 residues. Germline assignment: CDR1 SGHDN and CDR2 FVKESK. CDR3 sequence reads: CASSRERLGYTF. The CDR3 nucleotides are TGTGCCAGCAGCAGGGAAAGACTTGGCTACACCTTC. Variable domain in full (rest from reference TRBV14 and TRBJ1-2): EAGVTQFPSHSVIEKGQTVTLRCDPISGHDNLYWYRRVMGKEIKFLLHFVKESKQDESGMPNNRFLAERTGGTYSTLKVQPAELEDSGVYFCASSRERLGYTFGSGTRLTVV.

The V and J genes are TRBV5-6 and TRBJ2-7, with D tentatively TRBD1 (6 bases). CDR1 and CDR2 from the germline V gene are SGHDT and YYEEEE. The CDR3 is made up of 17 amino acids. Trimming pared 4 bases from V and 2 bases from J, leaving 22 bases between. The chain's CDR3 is CASSPKYRAVGTYEQYF. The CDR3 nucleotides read TGTGCCAGCAGCCCAAAATACAGGGCAGTGGGGACCTACGAGCAGTACTTC.